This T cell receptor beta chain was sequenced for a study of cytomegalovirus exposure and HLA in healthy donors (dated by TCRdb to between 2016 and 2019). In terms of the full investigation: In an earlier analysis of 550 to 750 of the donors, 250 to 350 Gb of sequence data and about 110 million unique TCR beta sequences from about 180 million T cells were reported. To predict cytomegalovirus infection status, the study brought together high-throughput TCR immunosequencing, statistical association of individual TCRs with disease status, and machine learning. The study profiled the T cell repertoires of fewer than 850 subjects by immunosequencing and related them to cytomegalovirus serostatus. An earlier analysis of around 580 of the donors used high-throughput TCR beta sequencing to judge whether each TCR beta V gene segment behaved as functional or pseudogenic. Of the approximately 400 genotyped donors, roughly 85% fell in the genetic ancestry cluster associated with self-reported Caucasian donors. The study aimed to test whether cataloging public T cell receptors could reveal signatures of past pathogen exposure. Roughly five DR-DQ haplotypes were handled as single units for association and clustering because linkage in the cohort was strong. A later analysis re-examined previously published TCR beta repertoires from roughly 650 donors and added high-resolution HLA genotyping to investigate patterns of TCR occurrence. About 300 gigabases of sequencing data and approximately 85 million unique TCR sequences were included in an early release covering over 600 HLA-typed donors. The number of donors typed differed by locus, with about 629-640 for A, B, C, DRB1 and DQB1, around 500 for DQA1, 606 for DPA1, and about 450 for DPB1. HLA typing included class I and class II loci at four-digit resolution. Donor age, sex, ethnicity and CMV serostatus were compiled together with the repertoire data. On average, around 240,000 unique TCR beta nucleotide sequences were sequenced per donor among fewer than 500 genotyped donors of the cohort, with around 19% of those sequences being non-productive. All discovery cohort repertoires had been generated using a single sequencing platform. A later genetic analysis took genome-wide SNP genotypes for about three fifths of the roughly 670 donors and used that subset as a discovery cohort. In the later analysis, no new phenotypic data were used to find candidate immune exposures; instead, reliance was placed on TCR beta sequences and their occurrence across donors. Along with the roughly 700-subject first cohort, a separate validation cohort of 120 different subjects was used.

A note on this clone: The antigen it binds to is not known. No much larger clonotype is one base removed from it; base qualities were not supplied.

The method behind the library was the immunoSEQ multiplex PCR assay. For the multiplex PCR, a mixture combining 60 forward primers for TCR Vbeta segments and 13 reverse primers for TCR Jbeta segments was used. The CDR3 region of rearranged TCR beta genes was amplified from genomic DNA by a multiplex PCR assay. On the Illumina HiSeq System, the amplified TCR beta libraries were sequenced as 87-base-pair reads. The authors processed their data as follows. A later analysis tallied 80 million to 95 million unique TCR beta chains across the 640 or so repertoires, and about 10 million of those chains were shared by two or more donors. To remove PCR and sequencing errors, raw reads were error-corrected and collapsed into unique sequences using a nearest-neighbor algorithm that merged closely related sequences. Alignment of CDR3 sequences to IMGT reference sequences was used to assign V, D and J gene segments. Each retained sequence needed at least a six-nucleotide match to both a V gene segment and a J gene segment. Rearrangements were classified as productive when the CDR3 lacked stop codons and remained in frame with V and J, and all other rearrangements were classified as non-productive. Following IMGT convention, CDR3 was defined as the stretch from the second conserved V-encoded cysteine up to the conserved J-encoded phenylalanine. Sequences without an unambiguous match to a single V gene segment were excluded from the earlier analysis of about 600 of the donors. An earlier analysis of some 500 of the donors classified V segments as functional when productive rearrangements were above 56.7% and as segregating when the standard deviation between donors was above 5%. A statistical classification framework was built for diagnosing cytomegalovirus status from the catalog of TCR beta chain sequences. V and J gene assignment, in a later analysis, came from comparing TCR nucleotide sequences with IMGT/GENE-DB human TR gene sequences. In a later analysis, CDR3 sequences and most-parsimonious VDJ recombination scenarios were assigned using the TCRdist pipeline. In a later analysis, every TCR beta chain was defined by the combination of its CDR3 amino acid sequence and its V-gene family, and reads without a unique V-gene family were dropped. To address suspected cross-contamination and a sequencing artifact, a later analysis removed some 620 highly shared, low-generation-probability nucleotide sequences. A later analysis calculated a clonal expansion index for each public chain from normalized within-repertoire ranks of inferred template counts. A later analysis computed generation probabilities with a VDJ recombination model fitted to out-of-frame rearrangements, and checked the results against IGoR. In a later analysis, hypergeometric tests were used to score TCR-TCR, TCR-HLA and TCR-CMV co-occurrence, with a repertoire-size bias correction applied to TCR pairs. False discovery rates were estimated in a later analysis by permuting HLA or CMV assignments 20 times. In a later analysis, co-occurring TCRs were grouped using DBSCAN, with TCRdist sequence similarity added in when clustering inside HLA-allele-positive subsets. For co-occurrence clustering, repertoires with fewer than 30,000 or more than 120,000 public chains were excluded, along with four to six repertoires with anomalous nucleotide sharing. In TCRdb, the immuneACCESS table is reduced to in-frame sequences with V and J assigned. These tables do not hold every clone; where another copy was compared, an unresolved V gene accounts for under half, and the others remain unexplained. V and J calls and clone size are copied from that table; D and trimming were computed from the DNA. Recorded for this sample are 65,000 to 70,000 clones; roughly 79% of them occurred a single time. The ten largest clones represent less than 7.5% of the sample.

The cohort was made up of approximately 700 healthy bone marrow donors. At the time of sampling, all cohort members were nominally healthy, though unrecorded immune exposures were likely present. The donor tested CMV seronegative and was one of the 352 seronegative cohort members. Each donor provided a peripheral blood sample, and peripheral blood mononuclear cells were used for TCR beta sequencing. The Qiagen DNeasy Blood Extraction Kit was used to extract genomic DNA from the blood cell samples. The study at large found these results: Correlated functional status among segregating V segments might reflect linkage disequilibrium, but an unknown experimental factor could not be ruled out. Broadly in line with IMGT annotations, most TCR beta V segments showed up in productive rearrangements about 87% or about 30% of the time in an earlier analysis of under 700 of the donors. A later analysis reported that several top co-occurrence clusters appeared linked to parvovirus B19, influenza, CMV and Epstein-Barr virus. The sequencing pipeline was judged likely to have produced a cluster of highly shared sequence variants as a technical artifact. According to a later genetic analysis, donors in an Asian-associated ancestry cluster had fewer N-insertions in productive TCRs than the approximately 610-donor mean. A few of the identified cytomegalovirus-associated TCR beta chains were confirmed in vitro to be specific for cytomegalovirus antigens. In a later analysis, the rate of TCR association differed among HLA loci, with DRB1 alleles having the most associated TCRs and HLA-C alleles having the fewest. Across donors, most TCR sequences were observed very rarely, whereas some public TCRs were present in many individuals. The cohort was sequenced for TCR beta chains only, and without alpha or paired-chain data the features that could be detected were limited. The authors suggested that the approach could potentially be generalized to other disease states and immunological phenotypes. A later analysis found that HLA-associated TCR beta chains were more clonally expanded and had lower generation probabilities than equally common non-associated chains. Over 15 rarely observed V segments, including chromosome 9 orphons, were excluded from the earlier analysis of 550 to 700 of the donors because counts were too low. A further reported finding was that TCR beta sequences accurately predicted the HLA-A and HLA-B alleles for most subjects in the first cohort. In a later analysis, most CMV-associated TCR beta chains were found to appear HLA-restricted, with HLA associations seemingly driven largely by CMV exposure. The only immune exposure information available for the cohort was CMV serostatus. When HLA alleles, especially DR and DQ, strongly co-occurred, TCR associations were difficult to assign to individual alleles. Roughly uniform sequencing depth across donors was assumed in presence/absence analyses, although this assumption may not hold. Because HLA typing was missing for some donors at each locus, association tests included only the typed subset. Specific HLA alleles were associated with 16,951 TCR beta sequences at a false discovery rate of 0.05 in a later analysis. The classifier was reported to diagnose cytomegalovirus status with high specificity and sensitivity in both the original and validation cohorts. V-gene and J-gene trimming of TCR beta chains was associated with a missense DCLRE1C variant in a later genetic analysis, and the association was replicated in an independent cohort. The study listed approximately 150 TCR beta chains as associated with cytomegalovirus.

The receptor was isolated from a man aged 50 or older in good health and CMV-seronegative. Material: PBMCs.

The CDR3 corresponds to CASSFTGGSGANVLTF. The bases read TGTGCCAGCAGCTTTACAGGGGGCTCTGGGGCCAACGTCCTGACTTTC. Recombination connected TRBV5-4 to TRBJ2-6; a stretch of 8 junction bases matches TRBD1. CDR1 SGHNT and CDR2 YYREEE were looked up in the germline V gene (reference sequence). The cysteine opens and the phenylalanine closes a CDR3 of 16 amino acids. Of all the DNA, just the CDR3 is kept, 48 bases in frame from base 1. From V the trimming removes 2 bases and from J it removes 0 bases, while the gene matches leave 1 base of the junction unaccounted for.